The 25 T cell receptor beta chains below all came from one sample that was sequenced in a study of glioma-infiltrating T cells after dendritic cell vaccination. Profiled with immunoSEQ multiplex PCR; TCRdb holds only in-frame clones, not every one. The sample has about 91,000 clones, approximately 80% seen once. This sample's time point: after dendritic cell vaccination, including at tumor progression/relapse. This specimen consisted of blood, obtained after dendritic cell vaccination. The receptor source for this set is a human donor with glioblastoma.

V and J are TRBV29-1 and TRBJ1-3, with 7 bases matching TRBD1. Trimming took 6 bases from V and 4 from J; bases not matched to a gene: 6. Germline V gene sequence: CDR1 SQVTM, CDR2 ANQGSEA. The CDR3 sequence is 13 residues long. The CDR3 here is CSVSQGVGNTIYF. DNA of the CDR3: TGCAGCGTCAGCCAGGGGGTCGGAAACACCATATATTTT.

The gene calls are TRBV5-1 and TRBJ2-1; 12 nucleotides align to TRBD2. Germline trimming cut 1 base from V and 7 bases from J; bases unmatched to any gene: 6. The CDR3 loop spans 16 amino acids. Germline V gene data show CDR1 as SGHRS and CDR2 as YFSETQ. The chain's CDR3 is CASSLSTSGGRNEQFF. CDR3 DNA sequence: TGCGCCAGCAGCTTGAGTACTAGCGGGGGGAGGAATGAGCAGTTCTTC.

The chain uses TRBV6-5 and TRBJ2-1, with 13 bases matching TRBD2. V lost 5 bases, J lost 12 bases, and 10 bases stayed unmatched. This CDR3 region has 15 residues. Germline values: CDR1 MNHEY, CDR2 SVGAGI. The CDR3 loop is CASSGTSGNRRVQFF. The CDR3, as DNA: TGTGCCAGCAGTGGGACTAGCGGGAACAGGCGAGTGCAGTTCTTC.

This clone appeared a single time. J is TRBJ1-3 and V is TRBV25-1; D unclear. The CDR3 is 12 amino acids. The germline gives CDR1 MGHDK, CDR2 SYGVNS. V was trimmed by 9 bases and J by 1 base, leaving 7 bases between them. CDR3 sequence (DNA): TGTGCCAGTAGGAGTTCTGGAAACACCATATATTTT. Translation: CASRSSGNTIYF. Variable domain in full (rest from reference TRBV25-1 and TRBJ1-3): EADIYQTPRYLVIGTGKKITLECSQTMGHDKMYWYQQDPGMELHLIHYSYGVNSTEKGDLSSESTVSRIRTEHFPLTLESARPSHTSQYLCASRSSGNTIYFGEGSWLTVV.

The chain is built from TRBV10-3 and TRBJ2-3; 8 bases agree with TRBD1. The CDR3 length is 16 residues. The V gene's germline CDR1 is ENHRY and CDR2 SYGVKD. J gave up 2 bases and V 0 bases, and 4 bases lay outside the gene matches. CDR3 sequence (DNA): TGTGCCATCAGTGAGTCGCAGGGGGCGAACACAGATACGCAGTATTTT. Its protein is CAISESQGANTDTQYF.

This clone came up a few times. In DNA form, the CDR3 reads TGCGCCAGCAGCGGAGACAGTGGCTACACCTTC. It specifies CASSGDSGYTF. The chain combines TRBV5-1 with TRBJ1-2; D may be TRBD1 (5 bases). The CDR3 is 11 amino acids. CDR1 is SGHRS, CDR2 YFSETQ, per germline. The germline V and J ends were trimmed by 4 bases and 7 bases, with 8 bases remaining between them.

Here the CDR3 DNA reads TGTGCCAGCAGCGTAGTGGGGGCCCAGAAAGAGACCCAGTACTTC. Protein: CASSVVGAQKETQYF. The rearrangement links TRBV9 to TRBJ2-5; D perhaps matches TRBD1 (6 bases). CDR3 length: 15 residues. Germline V lookup: CDR1 SGDLS, CDR2 YYNGEE. The V end lost 0 bases, the J end lost 3 bases, and 12 bases lay between the germline ends.

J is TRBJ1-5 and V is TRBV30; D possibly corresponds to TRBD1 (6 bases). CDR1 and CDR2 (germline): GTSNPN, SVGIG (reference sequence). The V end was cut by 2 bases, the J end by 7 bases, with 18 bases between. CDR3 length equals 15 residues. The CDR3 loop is CAWSPDTGLGQPQHF. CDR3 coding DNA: TGTGCCTGGAGTCCCGACACAGGGCTAGGCCAGCCCCAGCATTTT.

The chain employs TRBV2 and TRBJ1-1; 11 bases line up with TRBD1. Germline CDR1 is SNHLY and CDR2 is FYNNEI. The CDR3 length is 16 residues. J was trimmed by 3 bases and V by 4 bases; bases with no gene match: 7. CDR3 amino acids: CASSARTGGADTEAFF. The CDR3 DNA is TGTGCCAGCAGTGCCAGGACAGGGGGCGCGGACACTGAAGCTTTCTTT.

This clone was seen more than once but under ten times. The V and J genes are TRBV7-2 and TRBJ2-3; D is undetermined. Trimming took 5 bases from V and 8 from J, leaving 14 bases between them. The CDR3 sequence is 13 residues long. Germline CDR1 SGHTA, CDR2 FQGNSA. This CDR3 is CASSPVASGTQYF. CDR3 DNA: TGTGCCAGCAGCCCGGTAGCCTCCGGTACGCAGTATTTT.

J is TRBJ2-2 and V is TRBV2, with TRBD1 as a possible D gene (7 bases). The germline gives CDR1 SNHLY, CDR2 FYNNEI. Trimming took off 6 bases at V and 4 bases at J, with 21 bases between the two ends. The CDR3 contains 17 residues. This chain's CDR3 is CASRGGLGQSGTGELFF. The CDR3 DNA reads TGTGCCAGCAGGGGGGGATTGGGACAGTCAGGCACCGGGGAGCTGTTTTTT. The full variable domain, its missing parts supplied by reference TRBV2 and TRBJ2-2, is EPEVTQTPSHQVTQMGQEVILRCVPISNHLYFYWYRQILGQKVEFLVSFYNNEISEKSEIFDDQFSVERPDGSNFTLKIRSTKLEDSAMYFCASRGGLGQSGTGELFFGEGSRLTVL.

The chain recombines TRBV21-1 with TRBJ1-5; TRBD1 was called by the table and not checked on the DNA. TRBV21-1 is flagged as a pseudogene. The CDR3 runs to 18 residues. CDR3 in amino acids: CASSKAGQAYRSNQPQHF. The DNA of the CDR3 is TGTGCCAGCAGCAAAGCGGGACAGGCATATAGGAGCAATCAGCCCCAGCATTTT.

CDR3 region: CASRGTGVSGNTIYF. The CDR3 bases are TGCGCCAGCAGGGGGACAGGGGTGAGTGGAAACACCATATATTTT. This sequence joins TRBV10-1 and TRBJ1-3; 10 nucleotides align to TRBD1. The length of the CDR3 is 15 residues. In germline, CDR1 is WNHNN, CDR2 SYGVQD (reference sequence). Trimming removed 6 bases from V and 3 bases from J; junction bases left unmatched: 5.

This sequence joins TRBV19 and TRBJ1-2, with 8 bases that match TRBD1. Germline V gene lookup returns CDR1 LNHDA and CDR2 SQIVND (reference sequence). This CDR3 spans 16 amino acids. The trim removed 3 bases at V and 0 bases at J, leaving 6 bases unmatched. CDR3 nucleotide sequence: TGTGCCAGTAGTATCACCCGGACAGGGTCTAACTATGGCTACACCTTC. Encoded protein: CASSITRTGSNYGYTF.

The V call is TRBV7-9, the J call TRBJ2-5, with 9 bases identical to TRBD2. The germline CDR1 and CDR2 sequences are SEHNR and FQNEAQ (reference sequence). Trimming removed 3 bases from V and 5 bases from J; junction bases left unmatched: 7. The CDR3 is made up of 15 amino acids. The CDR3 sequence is CASSLGGGGRETQYF. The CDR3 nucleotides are TGTGCCAGCAGCTTGGGCGGGGGGGGCCGGGAGACCCAGTACTTC.

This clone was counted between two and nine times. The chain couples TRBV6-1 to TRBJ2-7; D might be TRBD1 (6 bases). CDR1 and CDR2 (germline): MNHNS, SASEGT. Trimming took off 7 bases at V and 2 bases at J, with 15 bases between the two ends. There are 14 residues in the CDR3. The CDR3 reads CASNSGTPAYEQYV. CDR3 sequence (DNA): TGTGCCAGCAACTCCGGGACACCTGCCTACGAGCAGTACGTC.

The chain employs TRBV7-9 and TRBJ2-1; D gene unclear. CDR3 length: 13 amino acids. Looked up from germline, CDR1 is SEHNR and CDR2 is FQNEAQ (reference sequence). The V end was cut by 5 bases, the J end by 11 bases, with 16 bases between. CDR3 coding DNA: TGTGCCAGCAGCCCCCTGGCGGCCTCTCAGCAGTTCTTC. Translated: CASSPLAASQQFF.

CDR3: CASSLDRGADTQYF. CDR3 nucleotide sequence: TGCGCCAGCAGCTTGGACAGGGGTGCAGATACGCAGTATTTT. This chain uses TRBV5-1 with TRBJ2-3; 7 nucleotides align to TRBD1. The CDR3 is made up of 14 amino acids. Unmatched junction bases numbered 2, after V lost 0 bases and J lost 4 bases. Germline CDR1 is SGHRS and CDR2 is YFSETQ.

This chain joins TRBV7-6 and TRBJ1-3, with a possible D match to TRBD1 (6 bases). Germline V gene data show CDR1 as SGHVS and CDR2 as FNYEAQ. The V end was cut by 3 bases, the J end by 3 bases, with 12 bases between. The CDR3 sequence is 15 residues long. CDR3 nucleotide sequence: TGTGCCAGCAGCTTTACAGGGCAGCTTGGAAACACCATATATTTT. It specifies CASSFTGQLGNTIYF.

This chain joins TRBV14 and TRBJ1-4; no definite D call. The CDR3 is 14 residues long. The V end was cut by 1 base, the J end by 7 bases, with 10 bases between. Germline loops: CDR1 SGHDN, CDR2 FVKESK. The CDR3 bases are TGTGCCAGCAGCCAAGCGAGGTCGCGTGAAAAACTGTTTTTT. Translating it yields CASSQARSREKLFF.

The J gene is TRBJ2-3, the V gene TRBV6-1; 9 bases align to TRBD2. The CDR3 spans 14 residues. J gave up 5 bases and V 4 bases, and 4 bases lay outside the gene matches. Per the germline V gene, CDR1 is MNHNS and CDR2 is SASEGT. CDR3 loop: CASSGAGGLDTQYF. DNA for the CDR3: TGTGCCAGCAGTGGGGCGGGGGGGCTAGATACGCAGTATTTT.

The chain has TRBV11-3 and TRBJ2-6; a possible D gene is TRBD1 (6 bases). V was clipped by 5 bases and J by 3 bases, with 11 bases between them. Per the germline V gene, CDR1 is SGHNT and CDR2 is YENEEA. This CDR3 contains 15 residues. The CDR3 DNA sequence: TGTGCCAGCAGCCCCAGGGGAAGTGGGGCCAACGTCCTGACTTTC. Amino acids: CASSPRGSGANVLTF.

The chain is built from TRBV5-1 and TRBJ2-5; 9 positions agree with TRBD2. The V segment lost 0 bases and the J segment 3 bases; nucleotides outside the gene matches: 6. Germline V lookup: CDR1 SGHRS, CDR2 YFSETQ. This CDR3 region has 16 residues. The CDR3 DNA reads TGCGCCAGCAGCTTGGGGGCCGGGACTAGCAAAGAGACCCAGTACTTC. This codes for CASSLGAGTSKETQYF. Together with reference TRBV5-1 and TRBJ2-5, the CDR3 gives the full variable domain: KAGVTQTPRYLIKTRGQQVTLSCSPISGHRSVSWYQQTPGQGLQFLFEYFSETQRNKGNFPGRFSGRQFSNSRSEMNVSTLELGDSALYLCASSLGAGTSKETQYFGPGTRLLVL.

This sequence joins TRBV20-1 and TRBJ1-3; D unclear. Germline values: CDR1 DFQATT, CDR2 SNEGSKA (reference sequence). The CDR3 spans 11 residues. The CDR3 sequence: CSGYSGNTIYF. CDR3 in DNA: TGCAGCGGTTACTCTGGAAACACCATATATTTT.

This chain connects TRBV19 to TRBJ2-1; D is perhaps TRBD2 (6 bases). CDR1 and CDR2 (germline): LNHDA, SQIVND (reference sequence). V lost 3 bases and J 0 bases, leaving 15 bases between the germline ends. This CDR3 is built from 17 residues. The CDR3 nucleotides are TGTGCCAGTAGTATGGCGGTGCGGGGCCTCTCCTACAATGAGCAGTTCTTC. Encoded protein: CASSMAVRGLSYNEQFF.